This TCR beta chain was identified in a study of patients and donors after allogeneic stem cell transplantation (dated by TCRdb to the early 2020s). Counted from cysteine to phenylalanine, this CDR3 has 15 amino acids. Of the read, only the CDR3 DNA is kept; its 45 bases are in frame from base 1. The V end gives up 2 bases and the J end 8 bases, leaving 8 bases in the junction not matched to a gene. CDR1 SGDLS and CDR2 YYNGEE were looked up in the germline V gene. Remarks on this clonotype: What antigen it recognizes has not been identified. Nothing much larger sits one base from this clone, and base qualities are not available.

Library prep was done by RT-PCR. TCRdb shows the sequencer as NextSeq 550. TCRdb's own reprocessing of the public reads used fastp at Q25 and MiXCR and kept productive beta chains. Each CDR3 protein gets just one entry, which takes the most common genes and DNA from the rows behind it. The sample table contains 390,000 or so distinct CDR3 sequences; only one count was recorded for roughly 17% of them. About 7% of the sample is taken by the ten largest. The chain couples TRBV9 to TRBJ2-1, with 9 middle bases fitting TRBD2. Material for sequencing was blood, either unsorted or a sorted T cell fraction (not recorded which). The source is a human donor who was either an allogeneic HSCT recipient or a stem cell or donor lymphocyte infusion donor (not recorded which). It is not recorded whose cells these are; they may come from a transplant donor. The CDR3 protein: CASSVNAGGGDEQFF. DNA sequence: TGTGCCAGCAGCGTGAATGCGGGAGGGGGGGATGAGCAGTTCTTC.